Shown below are 4 T cell receptor beta chains from a single sample sequenced in a study of shared clonotypes between healthy human individuals (TCRdb year 2020). CD8 naive samples were obtained by positive selection for CCR7 among CD45RO-negative cells, yielding a CD45RA+CCR7+ population from which TemRA cells were excluded. The library was built by means of the immunoSEQ multiplex PCR assay. TCRdb obtained this table from immuneACCESS and retained in-frame rearrangements with V and J assigned. These tables miss some clones; where compared with another copy, unresolved V genes account for less than half of the shortfall, and the remainder is unexplained. The sample table records some 2 million clones; approximately 95% of these occur just once. The leading ten clones occupy approximately 1.2% of the sample. Sequenced sample: naive CD8+ T cells sorted from blood. In light of the paper, this sample's cell subset or site label describes: CD45RA+CCR7+. All receptors derive from a man younger than 35 in good health.

The chain employs TRBV7-8 and TRBJ2-1, with a possible D match to TRBD2 (6 bases). V was clipped by 0 bases and J by 7 bases, with 10 bases between them. The CDR3 length is 14 residues. Per the germline V gene, CDR1 is SGHVS and CDR2 is FQNEAQ. The CDR3 coding sequence is TGTGCCAGCAGCTTAGCGGGAGGATCGAATGAGCAGTTCTTC. Amino acids: CASSLAGGSNEQFF. Filled out from reference TRBV7-8 and TRBJ2-1, the complete variable domain reads GAGVSQSPRYKVAKRGQDVALRCDPISGHVSLFWYQQALGQGPEFLTYFQNEAQLDKSGLPSDRFFAERPEGSVSTLKIQRTQQEDSAVYLCASSLAGGSNEQFFGPGTRLTVL.

The chain carries TRBV7-3 and TRBJ2-7; D remains unclear. Trimming shortened V by 2 bases and J by 3 bases, and 14 bases separated the two germline ends. Per germline, CDR1 SGHTA and CDR2 FQGTGA. The CDR3 covers 15 residues. For the CDR3, the DNA is TGTGCCAGCAGCTTAGAAATGGCAGCGAGCTACGAGCAGTACTTC. This gives the protein CASSLEMAASYEQYF.

The V call is TRBV2, the J call TRBJ1-5; D may be TRBD1 (5 bases). There are 18 residues in the CDR3. Germline V gives CDR1 SNHLY, CDR2 FYNNEI. V shed 4 bases and J shed 9 bases, with 28 bases lying between them. This chain's CDR3 is CASSGGAAQPHRPGPQHF. The CDR3 region has the DNA TGTGCCAGCAGTGGTGGGGCAGCCCAGCCCCACCGACCGGGGCCCCAGCATTTT.

The genes are TRBV4-1 and TRBJ1-6, with D hard to call. The CDR3 length is 15 residues. Germline V gives CDR1 MGHRA, CDR2 YSYEKL. The ends were cut back, 0 bases at V and 8 bases at J, with 11 bases in the middle. The CDR3 DNA is TGCGCCAGCAGCCAAGACGGCAGCTCCTATTCACCCCTCCACTTT. It is translated as CASSQDGSSYSPLHF.